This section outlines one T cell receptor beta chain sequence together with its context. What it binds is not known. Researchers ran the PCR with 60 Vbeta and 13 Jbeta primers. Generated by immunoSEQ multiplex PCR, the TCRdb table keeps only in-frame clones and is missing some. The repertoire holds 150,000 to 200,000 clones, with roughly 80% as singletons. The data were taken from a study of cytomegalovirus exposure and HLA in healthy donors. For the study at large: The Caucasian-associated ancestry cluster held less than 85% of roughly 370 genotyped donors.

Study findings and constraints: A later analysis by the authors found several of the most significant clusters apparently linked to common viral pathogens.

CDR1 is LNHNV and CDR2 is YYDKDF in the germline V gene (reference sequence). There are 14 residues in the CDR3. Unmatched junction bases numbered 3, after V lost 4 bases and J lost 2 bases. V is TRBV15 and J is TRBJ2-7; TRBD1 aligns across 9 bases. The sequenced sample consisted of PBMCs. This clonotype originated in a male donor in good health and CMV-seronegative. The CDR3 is CATSTRTGAYEQYF. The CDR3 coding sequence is TGTGCCACCAGCACTAGGACAGGGGCCTACGAGCAGTACTTC.